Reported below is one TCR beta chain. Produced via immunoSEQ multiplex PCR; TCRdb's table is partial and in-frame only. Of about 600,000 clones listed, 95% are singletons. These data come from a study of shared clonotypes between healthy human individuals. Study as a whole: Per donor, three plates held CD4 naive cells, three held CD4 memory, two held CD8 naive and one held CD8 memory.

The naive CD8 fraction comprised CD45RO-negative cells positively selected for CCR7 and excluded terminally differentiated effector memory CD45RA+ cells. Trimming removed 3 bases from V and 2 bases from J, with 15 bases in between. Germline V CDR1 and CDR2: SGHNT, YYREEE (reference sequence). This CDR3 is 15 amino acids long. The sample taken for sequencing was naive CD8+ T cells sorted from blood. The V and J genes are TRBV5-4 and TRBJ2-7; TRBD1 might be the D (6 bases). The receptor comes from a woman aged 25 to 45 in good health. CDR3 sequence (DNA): TGTGCCAGCAGCTACGGACAGACGCTGACCTACGAGCAGTACTTC. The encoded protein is CASSYGQTLTYEQYF.